The present entry profiles one T cell receptor (beta chain) with its context. Its antigen remains unidentified. The data originate from a study of cytotoxic CD8 clonotypes in ibrutinib-treated CLL. This CDR3 region has 16 residues. V lost 3 bases to trimming and J lost 1 base; unmatched junction nucleotides: 5. The V gene's germline CDR1 is SGHKS and CDR2 YYEKEE (reference sequence). General study results and limits: While tracking circulating CD8+ T-cell counts, baseline clonality exceeded that of age-matched healthy donors.

Depths of 1 in 200,000 to 1 in 1 million T cells were the sequencing target. Assay used: immunoSEQ multiplex PCR; TCRdb lists only in-frame clones, some missing. The sample lists a few hundred thousand clones, about 61% occurring once. This receptor was obtained from a human donor with chronic lymphocytic leukemia. The sample here was PBMCs, taken after 36 months of ibrutinib treatment. This sequence joins TRBV5-5 and TRBJ2-3, with TRBD1 matching 10 bases. The CDR3 DNA reads TGTGCCAGCAGCTCGCGACAGGGGGCACGCACAGATACGCAGTATTTT. It specifies CASSSRQGARTDTQYF.